This entry lists 20 T cell receptor beta chains sequenced from one sample in a study of T cells after yellow fever vaccination. From the 5' RACE reads, TCRdb called clonotypes with MiXCR, one entry per CDR3 protein. The sample records about 300,000 distinct CDR3 sequences, 8.7% being singletons. The material was CD4+ T cells sorted from PBMCs, obtained 5 days after the yellow fever booster vaccination. The receptors originated from a man aged 18 to 30 who received the YFV17D yellow fever vaccine.

There are a few counts of this clonotype. The chain employs TRBV6-5 and TRBJ1-1, with D possibly TRBD1 on 5 matching bases. The CDR3 has 11 residues. CDR1 MNHEY and CDR2 SVGAGI come from the germline V gene. The CDR3 nucleotides are TGTGCTTGTGGGGCGCGAACTGAAGCTTTCTTT. Translating gives CACGARTEAFF.

This clonotype was detected a few times. This chain uses TRBV2 with TRBJ2-5; 12 bases match TRBD1. V was clipped by 4 bases and J by 5 bases; unmatched bases: 8. This CDR3 has 16 amino acids. The germline CDR1 and CDR2 sequences are SNHLY and FYNNEI. CDR3 region: CASSGGGQGAVETQYF. In DNA form, the CDR3 reads TGTGCCAGCAGTGGCGGGGGACAGGGGGCGGTGGAGACCCAGTACTTC.

This clonotype was counted only a few times. In DNA, the CDR3 is TGCAGTGCTAGTTTTGCTAACACTGAAGCTTTCTTT. Protein: CSASFANTEAFF. The chain has TRBV20-1 and TRBJ1-1, with no clear D. Germline values: CDR1 DFQATT, CDR2 SNEGSKA (reference sequence). The CDR3 length is 12 residues. Deletions cut 3 bases from V and 2 bases from J, with 7 bases between.

The chain uses TRBV11-2 and TRBJ1-6; the D gene is possibly TRBD1 (5 bases). Between the trimmed V and J ends, which lost 8 bases and 5 bases, there was a span of 10 bases. The CDR3 covers 13 residues. Looked up from germline, CDR1 is SGHAT and CDR2 is FQNNGV. The DNA for the CDR3 is TGTGCCAGCGGGGGAAGGAATAATTCACCCCTCCACTTT. This codes for CASGGRNNSPLHF. Supplemented by reference TRBV11-2 and TRBJ1-6, the full variable domain reads EAGVAQSPRYKIIEKRQSVAFWCNPISGHATLYWYQQILGQGPKLLIQFQNNGVVDDSQLPKDRFSAERLKGVDSTLKIQPAKLEDSAVYLCASGGRNNSPLHFGNGTRLTVT.

CDR3 protein: CASRRESSYEQYV. The CDR3 DNA is TGTGCCAGCAGAAGAGAAAGTAGCTACGAGCAGTACGTC. This chain links TRBV6-5 with TRBJ2-7; D ambiguous. Trimming left V 6 bases short and J 3 bases short, with 12 bases between. The CDR3 loop spans 13 amino acids. The germline V gene has CDR1 MNHEY and CDR2 SVGAGI.

The chain employs TRBV3-1 and TRBJ2-2, with 7 bases that match TRBD1. The V segment lost 4 bases and the J segment 15 bases; nucleotides outside the gene matches: 11. The CDR3 runs to 13 residues. Germline loops: CDR1 LGHDT, CDR2 YNNKEL (reference sequence). CDR3 loop: CASSRGQERKLFF. In nucleotides, the CDR3 is TGTGCCAGCAGCCGCGGACAGGAAAGAAAGTTGTTTTTT.

This clonotype was detected many times. The V gene is TRBV20-1, the J gene TRBJ2-7; the match to TRBD2 covers 8 bases. Trimming took 3 bases from V and 5 from J; bases not matched to a gene: 9. This CDR3 has 14 amino acids. CDR1 is DFQATT and CDR2 is SNEGSKA in the germline V gene (reference sequence). The CDR3 coding sequence is TGCAGTGCTAGTCGGGGGGGCGACTCGAACGAGCAGTACTTC. It yields the protein CSASRGGDSNEQYF.

The chain links TRBV2 to TRBJ1-6, with 8 nucleotides matching TRBD1. Germline V CDR1 and CDR2: SNHLY, FYNNEI. V was clipped by 3 bases and J by 14 bases; unmatched bases: 15. This CDR3 has 16 residues. The chain's CDR3 is CASSDRGRGRSSALHF. CDR3 in DNA: TGTGCCAGCAGTGATCGCGGCAGGGGGCGATCTAGCGCCCTCCACTTT.

CDR3 amino acids: CASSSPRGATEKLFF. The CDR3 DNA is TGTGCCAGCAGCTCGCCACGGGGGGCGACTGAAAAACTGTTTTTT. The rearrangement uses TRBV7-9 and TRBJ1-4, with D perhaps matching TRBD1 (6 bases). With 4 bases removed from V and 7 bases from J, the gap between germline ends came to 16 bases. The CDR3 is made up of 15 amino acids. The germline V gene encodes CDR1 SEHNR and CDR2 FQNEAQ (reference sequence). Using reference TRBV7-9 and TRBJ1-4 for the parts outside the CDR3, the full variable domain is DTGVSQNPRHKITKRGQNVTFRCDPISEHNRLYWYRQTLGQGPEFLTYFQNEAQLEKSRLLSDRFSAERPKGSFSTLEIQRTEQGDSAMYLCASSSPRGATEKLFFGSGTQLSVL.

This clonotype was seen many times. The V gene is TRBV6-6, the J gene TRBJ1-1; D gene unclear. V was shortened by 6 bases and J by 1 base, with 6 bases between the two germline ends. The CDR3 covers 12 residues. The germline V gene has CDR1 MNHNY and CDR2 SVGAGI (reference sequence). CDR3 in amino acids: CASSPRNTEAFF. The CDR3 region has the DNA TGTGCCAGCAGCCCCAGGAACACTGAAGCTTTCTTT.

This clonotype was recorded at least ten times. The CDR3 here is CASSQGDRGVTGEQYV. The DNA for the CDR3 is TGCGCCAGCAGCCAGGGGGACAGGGGAGTAACGGGCGAGCAGTACGTC. The chain uses TRBV4-1 and TRBJ2-7; TRBD1 aligns across 10 bases. V shed 3 bases, J shed 6 bases, and the junction held 11 bases outside the gene matches. Germline V gives CDR1 MGHRA, CDR2 YSYEKL. The CDR3 is 16 amino acids.

This clonotype showed up just a few times. The CDR3 DNA follows: TGTGCCAGCAGCCAAGATTTTTCCAGCTACTATGGCTACACCTTC. This sequence encodes CASSQDFSSYYGYTF. V gene TRBV4-2 combines with J gene TRBJ1-2, with D hard to call. CDR1 and CDR2 (germline): LGHNA, YNFKEQ. V lost 0 bases, J lost 3 bases, and 11 bases lay in between. There are 15 residues in the CDR3.

The rearrangement links TRBV20-1 to TRBJ1-2; weak D call: TRBD1 (6 bases). From germline, CDR1 is DFQATT and CDR2 SNEGSKA (reference sequence). V lost 3 bases and J 0 bases, leaving 8 bases between the germline ends. The CDR3 has 13 amino acids. The CDR3 here is CSASRDTNYGYTF. The CDR3, as DNA: TGCAGTGCTAGCCGGGACACTAACTATGGCTACACCTTC.

This clonotype was seen only a few times. In nucleotides, the CDR3 is TGTGCCAGCAGGGGACAGGTTACTGAAGCTTTCTTT. This gives the protein CASRGQVTEAFF. The chain combines TRBV28 with TRBJ1-1, with 8 nucleotides matching TRBD1. The trim removed 6 bases at V and 5 bases at J, leaving 2 bases unmatched. Germline V gene lookup returns CDR1 MDHEN and CDR2 SYDVKM. The CDR3 runs 12 residues.

Many counts were recorded for this clonotype. The CDR3 DNA reads TGTGCCAGCAGAGCCTGGAACACTGAAGCTTTCTTT. The encoded protein is CASRAWNTEAFF. The rearrangement joins TRBV7-2 to TRBJ1-1; D is ambiguous. Germline V CDR1 and CDR2: SGHTA, FQGNSA. The CDR3 has 12 residues. The germline V and J ends were trimmed by 6 bases and 1 base, with 6 bases remaining between them.

This clonotype was seen a handful of times. The chain joins TRBV3-1 to TRBJ2-2, with 8 bases matching TRBD1. The CDR3 length is 16 residues. CDR1 and CDR2 from the germline V gene are LGHDT and YNNKEL (reference sequence). Trimming cost V 1 base and J 4 bases; bases outside gene matches: 5. The CDR3: CASSQGPGGRTGELFF. The DNA for the CDR3 is TGTGCCAGCAGCCAAGGTCCAGGGGGCCGCACCGGGGAGCTGTTTTTT.

This clonotype came up a few times. The chain employs TRBV7-6 and TRBJ1-1, with 11 bases matching TRBD1. The CDR3 extends over 18 amino acids. V shed 5 bases and J 1 base; nucleotides not matched to a gene: 12. Germline CDR1 and CDR2: SGHVS and FNYEAQ. The CDR3: CASSPSWTGGRWNTEAFF. Written as DNA, the CDR3 is TGTGCCAGCAGCCCGTCTTGGACAGGGGGCCGGTGGAACACTGAAGCTTTCTTT.

This clonotype was seen a handful of times. The rearrangement links TRBV7-8 to TRBJ1-6, with D unclear. V lost 0 bases to trimming and J lost 3 bases, with 12 bases between them. Germline CDR1 and CDR2: SGHVS and FQNEAQ. The CDR3 extends over 17 amino acids. The CDR3 is CASSLAGEGGYNSPLHF. Written as DNA, the CDR3 is TGTGCCAGCAGCTTAGCGGGAGAAGGCGGCTATAATTCACCCCTCCACTTT.

The rearrangement uses TRBV20-1 and TRBJ2-3, with unresolved D. The germline V gene encodes CDR1 DFQATT and CDR2 SNEGSKA (reference sequence). V gave up 3 bases and J gave up 4 bases, with 8 bases separating them. This CDR3 contains 12 residues. This CDR3 reads CSASPEADTQYF. The CDR3 DNA sequence: TGCAGTGCTAGCCCCGAGGCAGATACGCAGTATTTT.

This clonotype appeared a few times. The chain links TRBV19 to TRBJ2-7; 8 nucleotides match TRBD2. The CDR3 totals 15 residues. The J segment lost 2 bases and the V segment lost 5 bases, leaving 8 bases of the junction unmatched. Germline V gene lookup returns CDR1 LNHDA and CDR2 SQIVND (reference sequence). The CDR3 nucleotides read TGTGCCAGTAGTCGCCTGGGACTAGAAACCTACGAGCAGTACTTC. Residues: CASSRLGLETYEQYF. Full variable domain (rest looked up from reference TRBV19 and TRBJ2-7): DGGITQSPKYLFRKEGQNVTLSCEQNLNHDAMYWYRQDPGQGLRLIYYSQIVNDFQKGDIAEGYSVSREKKESFPLTVTSAQKNPTAFYLCASSRLGLETYEQYFGPGTRLTVT.